This T cell receptor (beta chain) derives from a study of CXCR3-negative and CXCR3-positive naive CD8 T cells (dated by TCRdb to the late 2010s). Notes on the research overall: In total, some 140 million TRB reads were obtained, or roughly 1.5 +/- 0.3 million reads per library. The diversity and physicochemical repertoire analyses included 11 donors pooled from two independent experiments. For the TRBV-TRBJ cluster analysis, the naive subsets came from 5 or 6 donors, while the memory cells came from 3 donors. Study-level results and caveats: Freshly isolated PBMCs were used for most assays because CXCR3 expression partially decreased after cryopreservation. Surface CD5, linked to self-reactivity in mice, was comparable between naive subsets; TCR interaction strength was therefore also inferred from TRB CDR3 physicochemical properties. Compared with CXCR3-negative naive cells, CXCR3-positive naive cells had TRB CDR3s with higher hydrophobicity (lower Kidera factor 4), lower energy, and higher strength and volume indices. Repertoire diversity was comparably high in both naive subsets but much lower in memory CD8+ T cells. Within the same donor, TRBV-TRBJ usage looked similar between naive CXCR3-negative and CXCR3-positive cells, but memory cells had distinct patterns.

In the case of this clonotype: The antigen this receptor binds is unknown.

TCRdb records NextSeq 550 as the sequencer. The Human TCR Profiling Kit (MiLaboratory) was used to prepare UMI-labeled 5' RACE TRB cDNA libraries. The full amount of extracted RNA was used for cDNA synthesis, and the full amount of resulting cDNA was used for PCR amplification. Libraries were prepared in parallel with an identical number of PCR cycles. In the paper's pipeline: With a requirement of at least two reads per UMI, MIGEC and MiXCR extracted about 50,000 +/- 10,000 unique UMI-labeled TRB cDNA molecules per library. An average of roughly 40,000 +/- 10,000 functional in-frame TRB CDR3 nucleotide clonotypes without stop codons was found per library. After downsampling to 5000 UMI-labeled TRB molecules per sample, diversity metrics, including normalized Shannon-Wiener and Chao1, were computed in VDJtools. VDJtools computed clonotype-size-weighted physicochemical properties of the central five CDR3 residues: interaction energy, strength, volume and Kidera factor 4. The reads underwent TCRdb reprocessing, giving one record for each CDR3 protein sequence and no DNA. The V and J calls here are based on TCRdb, not the publication. The sample table on file contains around 96,000 distinct CDR3 sequences. The ten largest make up over 1.5% of the sample.

As encoded in the germline V gene, CDR1 is SQVTM while CDR2 is ANQGSEA. Including cysteine and phenylalanine, the CDR3 has 12 amino acids. DNA was not recorded. Each CD8+ T cell subset was flow-sorted in triplicate, with approximately 300,000 cells per subset placed directly into RLT lysis buffer. Naive CD8+ T cells were defined stringently as CD45RO-CCR7+CD27+CD95- to exclude memory contaminants. Standard density gradient centrifugation was used to isolate peripheral blood mononuclear cells from buffy coats. Naive CXCR3-negative and CXCR3-positive CD8+ T cells were flow-sorted on a FACSAria III. Total RNA was extracted from sorted cells with an RNeasy Mini Kit.

The receptor comes from a human donor in good health. Some clones in this sample may be carry-over from other donors' samples. The receptor chain draws on TRBV29-1 and TRBJ2-7. Input material: naive CXCR3- CD8+ T cells from blood. According to the study, the label for this sample's cell subset or site signals: CD45RO-CCR7+CD27+CD95- naive CD8+ T cells lacking CXCR3 (TNR3-). The CDR3 reads CSVEDGGNEQYF.